This is a list of T cell receptor beta chains from one sample in a study of blood T cell repertoires in COVID-19. Sequenced by immunoSEQ multiplex PCR; TCRdb stores in-frame clones only, minus some. The data contain around 100,000 clones, roughly 92% of them singletons. Sequencing was done on a sample of peripheral blood. The receptors originated from a man in his sixties or seventies with acute or convalescent COVID-19. Both conserved end residues are part of each CDR3. The D gene is left open where the match is weak. A row's size may be missing; if present it is once, few, many or a size class.

j_gene: TRBJ2-6; abundance: NA; d_gene: TRBD1; v_gene: TRBV3-1/TRBV3-2; CDR3nt: TGTGCCAGCAGAGATCAGGGGGCGGTTGGGGCCAACGTCCTGACTTTC; CDR3aa: CASRDQGAVGANVLTF
j_gene: TRBJ1-3; abundance: NA; d_gene: TRBD1; v_gene: TRBV7-9; CDR3nt: TGTGCCAGCAGCTTGCGAGACAGGGGTTACGGAAACACCATATATTTT; CDR3aa: CASSLRDRGYGNTIYF
j_gene: TRBJ2-7; abundance: NA; d_gene: NA; v_gene: TRBV4-1; CDR3nt: TGCGCCAGCAGCCAAGATCAACGGGGCTACGAGCAGTACTTC; CDR3aa: CASSQDQRGYEQYF
j_gene: TRBJ2-7; abundance: NA; d_gene: TRBD2; v_gene: TRBV3-1/TRBV3-2; CDR3nt: TGTGCCAGCAGCCAAGCCCCGGGACTATCCTACGAGCAGTACTTC; CDR3aa: CASSQAPGLSYEQYF
j_gene: TRBJ2-2; abundance: NA; d_gene: NA; v_gene: TRBV5-1; CDR3nt: TGCGCCAGCAGCTTGGCGGCAGGGAAGGGGACCGGGGAGCTGTTTTTT; CDR3aa: CASSLAAGKGTGELFF
j_gene: TRBJ1-3; abundance: NA; d_gene: TRBD1; v_gene: TRBV4-2; CDR3nt: TGTGCCAGCAGCCAGGAGGGACAGTACTCTGGAAACACCATATATTTT; CDR3aa: CASSQEGQYSGNTIYF
j_gene: TRBJ1-2; abundance: NA; d_gene: NA; v_gene: TRBV18; CDR3nt: TGTGCCAGCTCACCAGCGGGGGATTACTATGGCTACACCTTC; CDR3aa: CASSPAGDYYGYTF
j_gene: TRBJ1-4; abundance: few; d_gene: NA; v_gene: TRBV30; CDR3nt: TGTGCCTGGAGTTTCGTTATAGGGGGGGCAACTAATGAAAAACTGTTTTTT; CDR3aa: CAWSFVIGGATNEKLFF
j_gene: TRBJ1-3; abundance: few; d_gene: NA; v_gene: TRBV4-1; CDR3nt: TGCGCCAGCAGCCATTCCCGGACAGCCGGCTCTGGAAACACCATATATTTT; CDR3aa: CASSHSRTAGSGNTIYF
j_gene: TRBJ1-1; abundance: NA; d_gene: TRBD1; v_gene: TRBV7-8; CDR3nt: TGTGCCAGCAGCTTGACAGGGGCCGCCTTCTTT; CDR3aa: CASSLTGAAFF
j_gene: TRBJ1-2; abundance: NA; d_gene: TRBD1; v_gene: TRBV16; CDR3nt: TGTGCCAGCAGCCAAGCGGGACAGCGCTATGGCTACACCTTC; CDR3aa: CASSQAGQRYGYTF
j_gene: TRBJ1-3; abundance: once; d_gene: TRBD1; v_gene: TRBV6-5; CDR3nt: TGTGCCAGCACCCGACAGGGGAGAGGAAACACCATATATTTT; CDR3aa: CASTRQGRGNTIYF
j_gene: TRBJ1-2; abundance: NA; d_gene: NA; v_gene: TRBV3-1/TRBV3-2; CDR3nt: TGTGCCAGCAGCCAAAGGGGGTGGGGGCCGTCCTATGGCTACACCTTC; CDR3aa: CASSQRGWGPSYGYTF
j_gene: TRBJ2-7; abundance: once; d_gene: NA; v_gene: TRBV19; CDR3nt: TGTGCCAGTAGTATGTTCAGGGCCTCCTACGAGCAGTACTTC; CDR3aa: CASSMFRASYEQYF
j_gene: TRBJ1-5; abundance: NA; d_gene: TRBD1; v_gene: TRBV5-8; CDR3nt: TGTGCCAGCAGCGGGAGGGGGACAGGCGAGCAGCCCCAGCATTTT; CDR3aa: CASSGRGTGEQPQHF
j_gene: TRBJ2-1; abundance: NA; d_gene: TRBD2; v_gene: TRBV4-1; CDR3nt: TGCGCCAGCAGTCGAGCGGGGGGGCGTTACAATGAGCAGTTCTTC; CDR3aa: CASSRAGGRYNEQFF
j_gene: TRBJ2-2; abundance: NA; d_gene: TRBD1; v_gene: TRBV7-7; CDR3nt: TGTGCTAGCAGCTTAGGAATTGGGCAGCCGGGACAGGGGCTGGCCGGGGAGCTGTTTTTT; CDR3aa: CASSLGIGQPGQGLAGELFF
j_gene: TRBJ2-7; abundance: few; d_gene: TRBD2; v_gene: TRBV3-1/TRBV3-2; CDR3nt: TGTGCCAGCAGCCAAGGGCCTAGCGGCTTTTACGAGCAGTACTTC; CDR3aa: CASSQGPSGFYEQYF
j_gene: TRBJ1-4; abundance: NA; d_gene: NA; v_gene: TRBV9; CDR3nt: TGTGCCAGCAGCTTAGACAATCGACAGAATGAAAAACTGTTTTTT; CDR3aa: CASSLDNRQNEKLFF
j_gene: TRBJ1-2; abundance: NA; d_gene: TRBD1; v_gene: TRBV25-1; CDR3nt: TGTGCCAGCGCAGGGGGCAATTATGCCGGCTACACCTTC; CDR3aa: CASAGGNYAGYTF
j_gene: TRBJ2-3; abundance: once; d_gene: NA; v_gene: TRBV27; CDR3nt: TGTGCCAGCAGTCTAGGCACAGATACGCAGTATTTT; CDR3aa: CASSLGTDTQYF
j_gene: TRBJ1-1; abundance: once; d_gene: NA; v_gene: TRBV28; CDR3nt: TGTGCCAGCAGTTATCCCCAGGGAGGCGGGAACACTGAAGCTTTCTTT; CDR3aa: CASSYPQGGGNTEAFF
j_gene: TRBJ1-5; abundance: NA; d_gene: NA; v_gene: TRBV2; CDR3nt: TGTGCCAGCAGCCTTAACCAGGGGTACAATCAGCCCCAGCATTTT; CDR3aa: CASSLNQGYNQPQHF
j_gene: TRBJ2-1; abundance: NA; d_gene: TRBD2; v_gene: TRBV4-1; CDR3nt: TGCGCCAGCAGCGCGACTAGCGGGCCTTACAATGAGCAGTTCTTC; CDR3aa: CASSATSGPYNEQFF
j_gene: TRBJ1-5; abundance: NA; d_gene: NA; v_gene: TRBV19; CDR3nt: TGTGCCAGTAGTATAGGTCCGGGTTCGGCCGATCAGCCCCAGCATTTT; CDR3aa: CASSIGPGSADQPQHF